The rows below give T cell receptor beta chains drawn from one sample of a study of CD8 T cells in ankylosing spondylitis. TCRdb recomputed calls from the 5' RACE reads with MiXCR, one row per CDR3 protein. The sample gives around 130,000 distinct CDR3 sequences, 17% of which show up once; roughly a third is in the top ten. The sequencing input was blood, either unsorted or a sorted T cell fraction (not recorded which). These receptors originate from a male donor with ankylosing spondylitis. The CDR3 runs from the conserved cysteine through the conserved F or W. A D gene is named only where the DNA matches it firmly. Only part of the rows carry a size: once, few, many, or a class if the clone is expanded.

size	J	D	V	CDR3	DNA
-	TRBJ2-1	-	TRBV7-9	CASSNGRVSSYNEQFF	TGTGCCAGCAGTAATGGCCGGGTTAGCTCCTACAATGAGCAGTTCTTC
-	TRBJ1-1	-	TRBV20-1	CSARDPDRQIDTEAFF	TGCAGTGCTAGAGATCCCGACCGCCAGATTGACACTGAAGCTTTCTTT
-	TRBJ2-1	TRBD2	TRBV6-4	CASSDTGGRTSRCSYNEQFF	TGTGCCAGCAGTGACACGGGCGGGAGGACATCGCGTTGCTCCTACAATGAGCAGTTCTTC
-	TRBJ2-5	TRBD1	TRBV30	CASGTGASGTQYF	TGTGCCTCCGGAACAGGGGCTAGTGGGACCCAGTACTTC
-	TRBJ1-1	TRBD1	TRBV27	CASQGAVTEAFF	TGTGCCAGCCAGGGGGCTGTCACTGAAGCTTTCTTT
-	TRBJ1-1	-	TRBV28	CASRVRGVTEAFF	TGTGCCAGCAGGGTCCGGGGGGTCACTGAAGCTTTCTTT
-	TRBJ2-1	-	TRBV24-1	CATSDPANRYNEQFF	TGTGCCACCAGTGATCCAGCGAACCGGTACAATGAGCAGTTCTTC
-	TRBJ2-2	-	TRBV3-1	CASRQRPFSVGELFF	TGTGCCAGCAGACAGAGGCCCTTCTCCGTCGGGGAGCTGTTTTTT
-	TRBJ2-2	TRBD2	TRBV7-9	CASNPPGLAPGELFF	TGTGCCAGCAATCCACCGGGACTAGCACCCGGGGAGCTGTTTTTT
-	TRBJ2-3	-	TRBV7-6	CASSLAGPKDTQYF	TGTGCCAGCAGCTTAGCGGGACCGAAAGATACGCAGTATTTT
-	TRBJ2-7	-	TRBV2	CASSGDNSYEQYF	TGTGCCAGCAGTGGGGACAACTCCTACGAGCAGTACTTC
-	TRBJ2-2	-	TRBV28	CASSLVGARTGELFF	TGTGCCAGCAGTTTAGTTGGGGCTCGGACCGGGGAGCTGTTTTTT
-	TRBJ2-1	TRBD2	TRBV5-4	CASSLVGRGIHEQFF	TGTGCCAGCAGCTTGGTCGGGAGGGGAATCCATGAGCAGTTCTTC
-	TRBJ2-3	-	TRBV14	CASSQMPRVQTDTQYF	TGTGCCAGCAGCCAAATGCCTAGAGTACAAACAGATACGCAGTATTTT
few	TRBJ1-1	-	TRBV7-9	CASRKVNTEAFF	TGTGCCAGCAGGAAAGTGAACACTGAAGCTTTCTTT
-	TRBJ1-1	-	TRBV12-3/TRBV12-4	CASTSGKEAFF	TGTGCCAGCACCTCGGGCAAAGAAGCTTTCTTT
-	TRBJ2-5	TRBD1	TRBV10-3	CAITPGQGSETQYF	TGTGCCATCACCCCGGGACAGGGTAGCGAGACCCAGTACTTC
few	TRBJ2-1	-	TRBV4-3	CASSQDHVVSLNEQFF	TGCGCCAGCAGCCAAGATCATGTAGTCTCCCTTAATGAGCAGTTCTTC
-	TRBJ2-7	TRBD1	TRBV7-2	CASSSEAGGTYEQYF	TGTGCCAGCAGCTCAGAAGCAGGGGGAACCTACGAGCAGTACTTC
-	TRBJ1-2	-	TRBV6-1	CASRQTLTYGYTF	TGTGCCAGCAGACAGACTTTAACCTATGGCTACACCTTC
few	TRBJ1-6	-	TRBV27	CASALPGPNSPLHF	TGTGCCAGCGCACTTCCGGGACCTAATTCACCCCTCCACTTT
-	TRBJ2-2	-	TRBV7-9	CASSRMEIDYGELFF	TGTGCCAGCAGTCGAATGGAAATAGACTACGGGGAGCTGTTTTTT
few	TRBJ2-5	TRBD2	TRBV7-9	CAVRAGIVETQYF	TGTGCCGTCAGAGCGGGGATAGTAGAGACCCAGTACTTC
many	TRBJ2-7	-	TRBV27	CASSWGAAFEQYF	TGTGCCAGCAGTTGGGGTGCCGCTTTTGAGCAGTACTTC
few	TRBJ1-4	-	TRBV19	CASSVRDAGVSTNEKLFF	TGTGCCAGTAGTGTCCGGGACGCAGGGGTCTCAACTAATGAAAAACTGTTTTTT
-	TRBJ2-7	-	TRBV7-2	CASSPHAGTTYEQYF	TGTGCCAGCAGCCCCCATGCAGGGACCACCTACGAGCAGTACTTC
-	TRBJ2-7	-	TRBV18	CASSPPPGTHEQYF	TGTGCCAGCTCACCACCGCCAGGAACCCACGAGCAGTACTTC
few	TRBJ1-2	TRBD1	TRBV12-5	CASGLAGTEVGYTF	TGTGCTAGTGGTTTGGCCGGGACAGAGGTCGGCTACACCTTC
-	TRBJ2-2	-	TRBV7-9	CARMGRPGELFF	TGTGCCAGGATGGGCAGGCCCGGGGAGCTGTTTTTT
few	TRBJ1-2	-	TRBV9	CASSVDTVSSNYGYTF	TGTGCCAGCAGCGTAGATACAGTTTCATCTAACTATGGCTACACCTTC
-	TRBJ1-3	-	TRBV29-1	CSAEPRDRSGNTIYF	TGCAGCGCCGAACCCAGGGATCGATCTGGAAACACCATATATTTT
few	TRBJ2-1	-	TRBV12-3/TRBV12-4	CASSFGAGVGEQFF	-
few	TRBJ2-7	TRBD2	TRBV7-6	CASSPWTSGTYEQYF	TGTGCCAGCAGCCCTTGGACTAGCGGGACCTACGAGCAGTACTTC
-	TRBJ1-2	TRBD1	TRBV5-1	CASSSRTGRGSYGYTF	TGCGCCAGCAGCTCGCGGACAGGGAGAGGGAGCTATGGCTACACCTTC
-	TRBJ2-2	TRBD1	TRBV12-3/TRBV12-4	CASTADRGYTGELFF	TGTGCCAGCACCGCCGACAGGGGTTATACCGGGGAGCTGTTTTTT
few	TRBJ2-1	-	TRBV20-1	CSASQGSSYNEQFF	TGCAGTGCTAGTCAGGGGAGCTCCTACAATGAGCAGTTCTTC
-	TRBJ2-5	-	TRBV7-9	CASSSGSQETQYF	TGTGCCAGCAGCTCGGGTTCGCAGGAGACCCAGTACTTC
few	TRBJ1-2	-	TRBV7-6	CASSARYVEGYTF	TGTGCCAGCAGCGCTCGTTACGTGGAAGGCTACACCTTC
-	TRBJ2-7	-	TRBV5-1	CASSWRAGSVGEQYF	TGCGCCAGCAGCTGGAGGGCGGGATCGGTCGGCGAGCAGTACTTC
-	TRBJ2-6	-	TRBV6-5	CASSYSLGAGANVLTF	TGTGCCAGCAGTTACTCGTTAGGCGCCGGGGCCAACGTCCTGACTTTC
few	TRBJ2-2	-	TRBV4-3	CASSQDRITGRITGELFF	TGCGCCAGCAGCCAAGATCGCATCACCGGGAGAATCACCGGGGAGCTGTTTTTT
few	TRBJ2-6	TRBD1	TRBV3-1	CASSQDGQETSGANVLTF	TGTGCCAGCAGCCAGGATGGACAGGAAACCTCTGGGGCCAACGTCCTGACTTTC
-	TRBJ2-7	-	TRBV7-9	CASSSFGKDKTSYEQYF	TGTGCCAGCAGCTCCTTCGGGAAGGACAAGACCTCCTACGAGCAGTACTTC
few	TRBJ2-7	-	TRBV27	CASSFTYSNEQYF	TGTGCCAGCAGTTTCACTTACTCCAACGAGCAGTACTTC
-	TRBJ1-4	-	TRBV27	CASKQGGEKLFF	TGTGCCAGCAAGCAGGGAGGCGAAAAACTGTTTTTT
-	TRBJ2-6	TRBD2	TRBV5-6	CASRATSGSSGANVLTF	TGTGCCAGCAGGGCGACTAGCGGGAGCTCTGGGGCCAACGTCCTGACTTTC
few	TRBJ1-1	-	TRBV7-2	CASSAGGGGTEAFF	TGTGCCAGCAGCGCCGGGGGCGGTGGGACTGAAGCTTTCTTT
few	TRBJ1-1	TRBD1	TRBV27	CASSPAGQGAEAFF	TGTGCCAGCAGTCCGGCGGGACAGGGGGCTGAAGCTTTCTTT
few	TRBJ2-7	-	TRBV29-1	CSVVRGGAGVYEQYF	TGCAGCGTCGTGAGAGGGGGCGCGGGGGTTTACGAGCAGTACTTC
-	TRBJ1-4	-	TRBV4-1	CASSQGFTNEKLFF	TGCGCCAGCAGCCAAGGTTTTACTAATGAAAAACTGTTTTTT
-	TRBJ2-1	TRBD1	TRBV4-3	CASGPGTGDYNEQFF	TGCGCCAGCGGCCCCGGGACAGGGGATTACAATGAGCAGTTCTTC
-	TRBJ1-6	-	TRBV11-2	CASSPNPLNNSPLHF	TGTGCCAGCAGTCCCAACCCCCTTAACAATTCACCCCTCCACTTT
-	TRBJ2-1	-	TRBV11-3	CASSSRGGREQFF	TGTGCCAGCAGCTCGAGGGGTGGGCGCGAGCAGTTCTTC
many	TRBJ1-4	-	TRBV7-9	CASSLNRGDEKLFF	TGTGCCAGCAGCTTAAACCGTGGAGATGAAAAACTGTTTTTT
many	TRBJ1-5	TRBD1	TRBV4-1	CASSQADRRQPQHF	TGCGCCAGCAGCCAAGCGGACAGGCGTCAGCCCCAGCATTTT
few	TRBJ2-2	-	TRBV5-1	CASNVGAGGELFF	TGCGCCAGCAATGTCGGGGCTGGCGGGGAGCTGTTTTTT
-	TRBJ1-1	-	TRBV6-5	CASSYEVNTEAFF	TGTGCCAGCAGTTATGAGGTTAACACTGAAGCTTTCTTT